This T cell receptor beta chain derives from a study of shared clonotypes between healthy human individuals. The protocol was immunoSEQ multiplex PCR, while the TCRdb copy is restricted to in-frame clones and leaves out a portion. The table has about 2.3 million clones, over 90% seen once. The CDR3 covers 15 residues. The V end lost 4 bases, the J end lost 0 bases, and 13 bases lay between the germline ends. Germline lookup yields CDR1 SGHTA and CDR2 FQGNSA. This receptor was identified in a man aged 18 to 35 in good health. Some clones in this sample may be carry-over from other donors' samples. The chain employs TRBV7-2 and TRBJ2-7; D call uncertain. Input material: naive CD4+ T cells from PBMCs. Subset given: CD45RA+ positively selected. For the CDR3, the DNA is TGTGCCAGCAGCTCCCGCGGCGGAAACTCCTACGAGCAGTACTTC. Translation: CASSSRGGNSYEQYF.